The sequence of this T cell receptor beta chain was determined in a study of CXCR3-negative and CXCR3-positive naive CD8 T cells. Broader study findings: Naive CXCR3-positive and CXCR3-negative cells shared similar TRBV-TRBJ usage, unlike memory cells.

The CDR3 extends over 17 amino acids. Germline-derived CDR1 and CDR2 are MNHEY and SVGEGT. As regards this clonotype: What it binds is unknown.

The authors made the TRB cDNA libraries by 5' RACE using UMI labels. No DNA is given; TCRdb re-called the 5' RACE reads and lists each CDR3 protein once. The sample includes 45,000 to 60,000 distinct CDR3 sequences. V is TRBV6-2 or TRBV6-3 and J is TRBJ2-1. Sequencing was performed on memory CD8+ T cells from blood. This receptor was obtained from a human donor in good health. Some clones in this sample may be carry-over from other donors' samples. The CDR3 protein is CASSYRVGESSYNEQFF.